This T cell receptor beta chain is drawn from a study of CD4 T cells in relation to SARS-CoV-2 and coronaviruses. Looking at the study overall: The HLA restriction of the shared crossreactive spike epitopes was mapped.

Trimming stripped 1 base from V and 5 bases from J, with 8 bases between. The CDR3 sequence is 13 residues long. The table came from immunoSEQ multiplex PCR; TCRdb's copy has only in-frame clones and leaves some out. The sample lists some 19,000 clones, 76% occurring once. With regard to this clone: Its matching antigen is unknown.

The unexposed donors gave CD4+ T cells in about 2010-2018, prior to COVID-19. CD4+ T cells were isolated from the cells after more than 8 days of culture. Each well had roughly 2.2 million PBMCs in approximately 5% human AB serum with IL-2. Cultures received half-medium IL-2 refreshes on days 3 and 7. The chain carries TRBV12-3 or TRBV12-4 and TRBJ2-5; D is unclear. The specimen sequenced was CD4+ T cells from PBMCs, cultured in vitro. The sequence was obtained from a human donor in good health. The CDR3 protein is CASSLGAYETQYF. The CDR3 nucleotides read TGTGCCAGCAGTTTAGGGGCATACGAGACCCAGTACTTC.